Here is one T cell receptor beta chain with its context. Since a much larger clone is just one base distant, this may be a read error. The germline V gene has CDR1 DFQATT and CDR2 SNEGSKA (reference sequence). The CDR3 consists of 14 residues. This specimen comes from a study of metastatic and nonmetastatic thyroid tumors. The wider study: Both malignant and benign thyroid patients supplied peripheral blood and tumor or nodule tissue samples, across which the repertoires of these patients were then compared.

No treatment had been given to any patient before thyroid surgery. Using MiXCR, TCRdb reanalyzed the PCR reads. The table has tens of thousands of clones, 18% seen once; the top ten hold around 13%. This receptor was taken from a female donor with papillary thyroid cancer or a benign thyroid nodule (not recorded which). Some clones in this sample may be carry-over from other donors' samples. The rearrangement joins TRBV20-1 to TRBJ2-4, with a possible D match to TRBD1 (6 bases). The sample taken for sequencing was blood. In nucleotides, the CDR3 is TGCAGTGCTAAACTCCGGGACACAAAAAACATTAAGTACTTC. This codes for CSAKLRDTKNIKYF.